This is a list of T cell receptor beta chains from one sample in a study of CD8+ T cells in alopecia areata. Only in-frame clones appear in the TCRdb table, and some are missing; sequencing was by immunoSEQ multiplex PCR. The sample contains 30,000 to 40,000 clones, around half of which appear only once. Sequencing was done on a sample of CD4+ Tregs sorted from blood. The receptor source for this set is a human donor with alopecia areata. CDR3s include the opening cysteine and the closing phenylalanine or tryptophan. The order of the fields is CDR3 length, D gene, V gene, clone size, J gene, CDR3 DNA, CDR3 protein. The D gene is left open where the match is weak. Size values are once, few and many counts, or a class for expanded clones, and some rows have none.

len: 15
d_gene: TRBD2
v_gene: TRBV6-5
abundance: .
j_gene: TRBJ2-5
CDR3nt: TGTGCCAGCAGTCAAACTAGCGGTGTCTCCCAGACCCAGTACTTC
CDR3aa: CASSQTSGVSQTQYF

len: 13
d_gene: TRBD1
v_gene: TRBV2
abundance: .
j_gene: TRBJ2-5
CDR3nt: TGTGCCAGCAAGGGGTACAGGGGCGAGACCCAGTACTTC
CDR3aa: CASKGYRGETQYF

len: 12
d_gene: .
v_gene: TRBV18
abundance: few
j_gene: TRBJ2-1
CDR3nt: TGTGCCAGCTCACCACAGAACAATGAGCAGTTCTTC
CDR3aa: CASSPQNNEQFF

len: 13
d_gene: .
v_gene: TRBV19
abundance: .
j_gene: TRBJ2-2
CDR3nt: TGTGCCAGTAGTCCGCGGAACACCGGGGAGCTGTTTTTT
CDR3aa: CASSPRNTGELFF

len: 16
d_gene: TRBD2
v_gene: TRBV7-9
abundance: .
j_gene: TRBJ2-3
CDR3nt: TGTGCCAGCAGCTTTAGCGCCGGCGGGGGTAGAGATACGCAGTATTTT
CDR3aa: CASSFSAGGGRDTQYF

len: 16
d_gene: TRBD1
v_gene: TRBV5-1
abundance: .
j_gene: TRBJ2-3
CDR3nt: TGCGCCAGCACGACAACCCCGCAGGGGGCGTGGGATACGCAGTATTTT
CDR3aa: CASTTTPQGAWDTQYF

len: 12
d_gene: .
v_gene: TRBV2
abundance: .
j_gene: TRBJ2-7
CDR3nt: TGTGCCAGCAGCGACAGGCGCTACGAGCAGTACTTC
CDR3aa: CASSDRRYEQYF

len: 13
d_gene: .
v_gene: TRBV5-4
abundance: .
j_gene: TRBJ2-3
CDR3nt: TGTGCCAGCAGCCCCGGCGGCACAGATACGCAGTATTTT
CDR3aa: CASSPGGTDTQYF

len: 15
d_gene: .
v_gene: TRBV7-8
abundance: .
j_gene: TRBJ1-3
CDR3nt: TGTGCCAGCAGCTTAGCTGCCGCCACAGGAAACACCATATATTTT
CDR3aa: CASSLAAATGNTIYF

len: 15
d_gene: TRBD2
v_gene: TRBV5-1
abundance: once
j_gene: TRBJ2-2
CDR3nt: TGCGCCAGCAGTCAGACTAGCGTGAACACCGGGGAGCTGTTTTTT
CDR3aa: CASSQTSVNTGELFF

len: 13
d_gene: .
v_gene: TRBV6-5
abundance: .
j_gene: TRBJ2-6
CDR3nt: TGTGCCAGCAGTTACGAACAGGGTACCGTCCTGACTTTC
CDR3aa: CASSYEQGTVLTF

len: 13
d_gene: .
v_gene: TRBV19
abundance: .
j_gene: TRBJ1-1
CDR3nt: TGTGCCAGTGGGGAGGGGATGAACACTGAAGCTTTCTTT
CDR3aa: CASGEGMNTEAFF

len: 15
d_gene: .
v_gene: TRBV2
abundance: .
j_gene: TRBJ2-5
CDR3nt: TGTGCCAGCAGACAAAGGGGTAGCGTGAAAGAGACCCAGTACTTC
CDR3aa: CASRQRGSVKETQYF

len: 17
d_gene: .
v_gene: TRBV7-2
abundance: .
j_gene: TRBJ1-5
CDR3nt: TGTGCCAGCAGCTTAGCGCTTGAGTTAGGCAGCGGGCAGCCCCAGCATTTT
CDR3aa: CASSLALELGSGQPQHF

len: 12
d_gene: .
v_gene: TRBV5-4
abundance: .
j_gene: TRBJ2-1
CDR3nt: TGTGCCAGCAGCTTGCTGGACGATGAGCAGTTCTTC
CDR3aa: CASSLLDDEQFF

len: 19
d_gene: TRBD2
v_gene: TRBV28
abundance: few
j_gene: TRBJ2-3
CDR3nt: TGTGCCAGCAGTTTCCTCTACGGGCTAGCGGGAGGGTACACAGATACGCAGTATTTT
CDR3aa: CASSFLYGLAGGYTDTQYF

len: 18
d_gene: .
v_gene: TRBV7-2
abundance: once
j_gene: TRBJ1-1
CDR3nt: TGTGCCAGCAGCTTAGATTCTATGGTTGGAAATCCGAACACTGAAGCTTTCTTT
CDR3aa: CASSLDSMVGNPNTEAFF

len: 12
d_gene: TRBD1
v_gene: TRBV29-1
abundance: few
j_gene: TRBJ2-7
CDR3nt: TGCAGCGTTGTAGGACAGGGAATCGAGCAGTACTTC
CDR3aa: CSVVGQGIEQYF

len: 15
d_gene: .
v_gene: TRBV6-9
abundance: .
j_gene: TRBJ1-2
CDR3nt: TGTGCCAGCAGTAGCCGGGACAAAAAGTACTATGGCTACACCTTC
CDR3aa: CASSSRDKKYYGYTF

len: 15
d_gene: TRBD2
v_gene: TRBV5-1
abundance: few
j_gene: TRBJ2-3
CDR3nt: TGCGCCAGCAGCTTGGCACTAGCGGGTCCAGATACGCAGTATTTT
CDR3aa: CASSLALAGPDTQYF

len: 16
d_gene: TRBD2
v_gene: TRBV9
abundance: .
j_gene: TRBJ2-3
CDR3nt: TGTGCCAGCAGCGTAGGATTGGGACTAGAAGGAGATACGCAGTATTTT
CDR3aa: CASSVGLGLEGDTQYF

len: 13
d_gene: .
v_gene: TRBV19
abundance: .
j_gene: TRBJ2-5
CDR3nt: TGTGCCAGTAGTAAACAGGGAAGCGAGACCCAGTACTTC
CDR3aa: CASSKQGSETQYF

len: 14
d_gene: .
v_gene: TRBV7-8
abundance: .
j_gene: TRBJ2-7
CDR3nt: TGTGCCAGCAGCTCCACGGGGCGTGTCAACGAGCAGTACTTC
CDR3aa: CASSSTGRVNEQYF

len: 14
d_gene: TRBD2
v_gene: TRBV2
abundance: few
j_gene: TRBJ2-7
CDR3nt: TGTGCCAGCAGTGGAGGCGGGAGCTCCTACGAGCAGTACTTC
CDR3aa: CASSGGGSSYEQYF

len: 15
d_gene: TRBD1
v_gene: TRBV7-3
abundance: .
j_gene: TRBJ2-7
CDR3nt: TGTGCCAGCAGCCGAGGGGGACAGGGCTCCTACGAGCAGTACTTC
CDR3aa: CASSRGGQGSYEQYF

len: 14
d_gene: .
v_gene: TRBV7-2
abundance: few
j_gene: TRBJ2-7
CDR3nt: TGTGCCAGCAGCTTTAGTGTCGGTTCGTACGAGCAGTACTTC
CDR3aa: CASSFSVGSYEQYF

len: 15
d_gene: TRBD2
v_gene: TRBV5-1
abundance: .
j_gene: TRBJ2-1
CDR3nt: TGCGCCAGCAGCATTACTAGCGGAACCTACAATGAGCAGTTCTTC
CDR3aa: CASSITSGTYNEQFF

len: 17
d_gene: .
v_gene: TRBV21-1
abundance: .
j_gene: TRBJ1-5
CDR3nt: TGTGCCAGCAGCAAAGAGGTGACGGGCCTTCTCAATCAGCCCCAGCATTTT
CDR3aa: CASSKEVTGLLNQPQHF

len: 14
d_gene: .
v_gene: TRBV5-1
abundance: .
j_gene: TRBJ1-2
CDR3nt: TGCGCCAGCAGCCCCGGTAGGGGGGTCCATGGCTACACCTTC
CDR3aa: CASSPGRGVHGYTF

len: 12
d_gene: .
v_gene: TRBV10-3
abundance: .
j_gene: TRBJ2-5
CDR3nt: TGTGCCATCAGTGAGAGGGGGGAGACCCAGTACTTC
CDR3aa: CAISERGETQYF

len: 14
d_gene: TRBD1
v_gene: TRBV28
abundance: .
j_gene: TRBJ2-5
CDR3nt: TGTGCCAGCAGTTGGGGACAGCTCCAAGAGACCCAGTACTTC
CDR3aa: CASSWGQLQETQYF

len: 13
d_gene: .
v_gene: TRBV10-3
abundance: once
j_gene: TRBJ1-5
CDR3nt: TGTGCCATCAGTGCAGGGATGGGTCAGCCCCAGCATTTT
CDR3aa: CAISAGMGQPQHF

len: 12
d_gene: .
v_gene: TRBV19
abundance: .
j_gene: TRBJ2-7
CDR3nt: TGTGCCAGTAGCCAGCGGTTCTACGAGCAGTACTTC
CDR3aa: CASSQRFYEQYF

len: 14
d_gene: .
v_gene: TRBV19
abundance: once
j_gene: TRBJ1-5
CDR3nt: TGTGCCAGTAGTCTAGGAGGGGAGGGGCAGCCCCAGCATTTT
CDR3aa: CASSLGGEGQPQHF

len: 16
d_gene: .
v_gene: TRBV18
abundance: .
j_gene: TRBJ1-2
CDR3nt: TGTGCCAGCTCACCAGGGCAGGGATGGGGGCCCTATGGCTACACCTTC
CDR3aa: CASSPGQGWGPYGYTF

len: 15
d_gene: TRBD2
v_gene: TRBV7-3
abundance: once
j_gene: TRBJ2-3
CDR3nt: TGTGCCAGCAGCCCCATAGCGGGGCACACAGATACGCAGTATTTT
CDR3aa: CASSPIAGHTDTQYF

len: 12
d_gene: .
v_gene: TRBV5-1
abundance: .
j_gene: TRBJ2-7
CDR3nt: TGCGCCACCAGAGGGGCGCCCTACGAGCAGTACTTC
CDR3aa: CATRGAPYEQYF

len: 16
d_gene: .
v_gene: TRBV7-9
abundance: .
j_gene: TRBJ2-3
CDR3nt: TGTGCCAGCAGCTCCACCTGGGCTCGGTACACAGATACGCAGTATTTT
CDR3aa: CASSSTWARYTDTQYF

len: 14
d_gene: .
v_gene: TRBV5-4
abundance: .
j_gene: TRBJ2-3
CDR3nt: TGTGCCAGCAGCTTCGTGGGGAGCACAGATACGCAGTATTTT
CDR3aa: CASSFVGSTDTQYF

len: 15
d_gene: .
v_gene: TRBV7-2
abundance: .
j_gene: TRBJ1-1
CDR3nt: TGTGCCAGCAGCTTAGGGGGGGCTTTGAACACTGAAGCTTTCTTT
CDR3aa: CASSLGGALNTEAFF

len: 15
d_gene: .
v_gene: TRBV7-2
abundance: .
j_gene: TRBJ1-3
CDR3nt: TGTGCCAGCAGCTCGGACAGTTACTCTGGAAACACCATATATTTT
CDR3aa: CASSSDSYSGNTIYF

len: 17
d_gene: .
v_gene: TRBV27
abundance: .
j_gene: TRBJ2-2
CDR3nt: TGTGCCAGCAGTTTCCGTCAGGGCTACTCGAACACCGGGGAGCTGTTTTTT
CDR3aa: CASSFRQGYSNTGELFF

len: 13
d_gene: .
v_gene: TRBV4-3
abundance: .
j_gene: TRBJ1-5
CDR3nt: TGCGCCAGCAGCCAGGACGGGAATCAGCCCCAGCATTTT
CDR3aa: CASSQDGNQPQHF

len: 12
d_gene: TRBD2
v_gene: TRBV6-5
abundance: .
j_gene: TRBJ2-3
CDR3nt: TGTGCGACGGGGGGGATCACAGATACGCAGTATTTT
CDR3aa: CATGGITDTQYF

len: 13
d_gene: .
v_gene: TRBV29-1
abundance: .
j_gene: TRBJ1-2
CDR3nt: TGCAGCGTTGTTGGGACACCTACCTATGGCTACACCTTC
CDR3aa: CSVVGTPTYGYTF

len: 15
d_gene: .
v_gene: TRBV29-1
abundance: .
j_gene: TRBJ2-1
CDR3nt: TGCAGCGTTGGCCGTAGGCTAGCGCTCCGCAATGAGCAGTTCTTC
CDR3aa: CSVGRRLALRNEQFF

len: 19
d_gene: .
v_gene: TRBV9
abundance: .
j_gene: TRBJ2-6
CDR3nt: TGTGCCAGCAGCGTAGGAAGGGGGGTCGCTATAGCTGGGGCCAACGTCCTGACTTTC
CDR3aa: CASSVGRGVAIAGANVLTF

len: 14
d_gene: TRBD1
v_gene: TRBV2
abundance: few
j_gene: TRBJ2-7
CDR3nt: TGTGCCACAAAGGGACAGGGATTCCTCTACGAGCAGTACTTC
CDR3aa: CATKGQGFLYEQYF

len: 14
d_gene: TRBD1
v_gene: TRBV2
abundance: .
j_gene: TRBJ2-1
CDR3nt: TGTGCCAGCAGGAAGGGGGCGAATTCCAATGAGCAGTTCTTC
CDR3aa: CASRKGANSNEQFF

len: 13
d_gene: .
v_gene: TRBV28
abundance: medium-sized
j_gene: TRBJ2-7
CDR3nt: TGTGCCAGCAGTTTACCTAATTTCTACGAGCAGTACTTC
CDR3aa: CASSLPNFYEQYF

len: 15
d_gene: .
v_gene: TRBV30
abundance: .
j_gene: TRBJ1-2
CDR3nt: TGTGCCTGGATCAGCCGAGGGACGGGGAACTATGGCTACACCTTC
CDR3aa: CAWISRGTGNYGYTF

len: 16
d_gene: TRBD1
v_gene: TRBV7-2
abundance: .
j_gene: TRBJ1-2
CDR3nt: TGTGCCAGCAGCCCGTTTCCAGTGGACAGGAGCTATGGCTACACCTTC
CDR3aa: CASSPFPVDRSYGYTF

len: 14
d_gene: TRBD1
v_gene: TRBV7-2
abundance: few
j_gene: TRBJ1-2
CDR3nt: TGTGCCAGCAGCTTCCGGGACAGCAACTATGGCTACACCTTC
CDR3aa: CASSFRDSNYGYTF